The 25 T cell receptor beta chains listed next were all sequenced from one sample in a study of T cell repertoires in cytomegalovirus infection. TCRdb re-derived calls from the reads in MiXCR, one entry per CDR3 protein. The sample includes 200,000 to 250,000 distinct CDR3 sequences, under 25% of them seen just once. Sequenced material: CD8+ T cells from PBMCs. The source is a human donor in good health (CMV status not recorded). Some clones in this sample may be carry-over from other donors' samples.

A few counts support this clonotype. This chain joins TRBV12-3 or TRBV12-4 and TRBJ2-7; D ambiguous. The CDR3 consists of 13 residues. The V and J ends lost 4 bases and 5 bases respectively, with 12 bases between them. The CDR3: CASSSPLADEQYF. In nucleotides, the CDR3 is TGTGCCAGCAGTTCGCCCCTTGCTGACGAGCAGTACTTC.

This clonotype has a count of ten or more. The chain couples TRBV6-5 to TRBJ1-1; D is possibly TRBD1 (5 bases). This CDR3 comprises 13 residues. V was shortened by 1 base and J by 4 bases, with 7 bases between the two germline ends. The V gene's germline CDR1 is MNHEY and CDR2 SVGAGI. In nucleotides, the CDR3 is TGTGCCAGCAGTTACTTGGGGCTCACTGAAGCTTTCTTT. Translation: CASSYLGLTEAFF.

Only one count was recorded for this clonotype. This sequence joins TRBV11-2 and TRBJ1-5; possibly TRBD1 for D (6 bases). Trimming stripped 5 bases from V and 0 bases from J, with 11 bases between. The germline CDR1 and CDR2 sequences are SGHAT and FQNNGV. This CDR3 region has 15 residues. The CDR3 is CASSPGTHSNQPQHF. In DNA form, the CDR3 reads TGTGCCAGCAGCCCCGGGACACATAGCAATCAGCCCCAGCATTTT.

This chain links TRBV15 with TRBJ2-7, with D perhaps assigned TRBD1 or TRBD2 (7 bases each). Trimming took off 2 bases at V and 4 bases at J, with 21 bases between the two ends. This CDR3 is built from 17 residues. Germline CDR1 LNHNV, CDR2 YYDKDF (reference sequence). The CDR3 DNA sequence: TGTGCCACCAGCAGATCCGGGGGGCAGGGGGTAAGGTACGAGCAGTACTTC. Encoded protein: CATSRSGGQGVRYEQYF.

This clonotype was seen a handful of times. This sequence joins TRBV7-8 and TRBJ1-2; D is possibly TRBD1 (5 bases). The CDR3 contains 14 residues. The germline gives CDR1 SGHVS, CDR2 FQNEAQ. The V end was cut by 2 bases, the J end by 5 bases, with 12 bases between. Here the CDR3 DNA reads TGTGCCAGCAGCTTATACGAACAGGATTATGGCTACACCTTC. Translating gives CASSLYEQDYGYTF.

This clonotype was picked up a small number of times. The V call is TRBV5-4, the J call TRBJ2-3, with D perhaps matching TRBD2 (6 bases). The germline V gene has CDR1 SGHNT and CDR2 YYREEE (reference sequence). V gave up 6 bases and J gave up 0 bases, with 14 bases separating them. The CDR3 contains 15 residues. The CDR3 loop is CASTTLASSTDTQYF. The CDR3 region has the DNA TGTGCCAGCACCACTCTAGCGTCTAGCACAGATACGCAGTATTTT. The full variable domain, its missing parts supplied by reference TRBV5-4 and TRBJ2-3, is ETGVTQSPTHLIKTRGQQVTLRCSSQSGHNTVSWYQQALGQGPQFIFQYYREEENGRGNFPPRFSGLQFPNYSSELNVNALELDDSALYLCASTTLASSTDTQYFGPGTRLTVL.

As regards this clonotype: One base away lies a much larger clone, so this may be a sequencing read error. CDR3 region: CAGSQGEVVQGPTDTQYF. CDR3 DNA: TGTGCCGGCAGCCAAGGGGAAGTGGTACAGGGACCCACAGATACGCAGTATTTT. This chain joins TRBV7-2 and TRBJ2-3; D possibly corresponds to TRBD1 (6 bases). Germline-derived CDR1 and CDR2 are SGHTA and FQGNSA. The CDR3 runs to 18 residues. The entire variable domain, with the rest obtained from reference TRBV7-2 and TRBJ2-3, is as follows: GAGVSQSPSNKVTEKGKDVELRCDPISGHTALYWYRQSLGQGLEFLIYFQGNSAPDKSGLPSDRFSAERTGGSVSTLTIQRTQQEDSAVYLCAGSQGEVVQGPTDTQYFGPGTRLTVL.

The V call is TRBV29-1, the J call TRBJ1-2; a possible D gene is TRBD1 (6 bases). CDR3 length equals 12 residues. Germline V lookup: CDR1 SQVTM, CDR2 ANQGSEA. V gave up 4 bases and J gave up 5 bases, with 11 bases separating them. In DNA, the CDR3 is TGCAGCGTTGGTGGGCAGGGGTATGGCTACACCTTC. Translation gives CSVGGQGYGYTF.

Only a few counts were recorded for this clonotype. This chain uses TRBV27 with TRBJ1-5, with D possibly matching TRBD1 (5 bases). The germline V gene has CDR1 MNHEY and CDR2 SMNVEV (reference sequence). This CDR3 is built from 16 residues. V was pared by 5 bases and J by 6 bases, with 20 bases between. The CDR3 reads CASSPASGTRGQPQHF. The CDR3 DNA follows: TGTGCCAGCAGTCCCGCCTCCGGGACCCGAGGTCAGCCCCAGCATTTT.

There are many counts of this clonotype. DNA of the CDR3: TGCAGTGCAATGCACAGGGGTGGCTACGAGCAGTACTTC. Translated: CSAMHRGGYEQYF. The rearrangement uses TRBV20-1 and TRBJ2-7, with TRBD1 matching over 7 bases. After removal of 6 bases from V and 3 bases from J, the junction contained 8 bases not matched to a gene. The CDR3 runs to 13 residues. Germline V gives CDR1 DFQATT, CDR2 SNEGSKA (reference sequence).

The chain is built from TRBV7-3 and TRBJ2-2; the match to TRBD2 covers 7 bases. Germline V gives CDR1 SGHTA, CDR2 FQGTGA. CDR3 length: 14 amino acids. The V and J ends lost 5 bases and 7 bases, in that order; junction bases with no gene match: 7. Here the CDR3 reads CASSQGLAVGELFF. DNA of the CDR3: TGTGCCAGCAGCCAAGGGCTAGCGGTCGGGGAGCTGTTTTTT.

This clonotype has at least ten counts. The genes are TRBV28 and TRBJ2-2; 8 nucleotides agree with TRBD2. Trimming cost V 3 bases and J 4 bases; bases outside gene matches: 7. This CDR3 has 16 residues. The germline CDR1 and CDR2 sequences are MDHEN and SYDVKM. CDR3 loop: CASSLTPSGGTGELFF. CDR3 sequence (DNA): TGTGCCAGCAGTTTGACGCCCAGCGGGGGCACCGGGGAGCTGTTTTTT.

V gene TRBV12-3 or TRBV12-4 combines with J gene TRBJ2-5, with D possibly being TRBD1 (7 bases). V lost 6 bases and J 5 bases, leaving 19 bases between the germline ends. The CDR3 is 15 amino acids. CDR3 amino acids: CASRSAGGGRETQYF. The CDR3 DNA sequence: TGTGCCAGCAGATCTGCAGGGGGAGGTCGGGAGACCCAGTACTTC.

The chain couples TRBV25-1 to TRBJ2-7; no reliable D call. V lost 3 bases and J 0 bases, leaving 6 bases between the germline ends. CDR3 length equals 13 residues. Germline V gene sequence: CDR1 MGHDK, CDR2 SYGVNS. The CDR3 region is CASSDSSSYEQYF. The CDR3 DNA follows: TGTGCCAGCAGTGACTCGTCCTCCTACGAGCAGTACTTC.

V gene TRBV2 combines with J gene TRBJ1-5, with D maybe TRBD1 (5 bases). V gave up 3 bases and J gave up 2 bases, with 11 bases separating them. This CDR3 comprises 15 residues. Germline V gene sequence: CDR1 SNHLY, CDR2 FYNNEI. DNA of the CDR3: TGTGCCAGCAGTGATTCTAGGGGTGGCAATCAGCCCCAGCATTTT. It yields the protein CASSDSRGGNQPQHF.

This chain uses TRBV27 with TRBJ2-1, with a tentative D call TRBD1 (5 bases). This CDR3 has 14 amino acids. CDR1 and CDR2 from the germline V gene are MNHEY and SMNVEV (reference sequence). Trimming removed 3 bases at V and 5 bases at J, with 11 bases between. CDR3 residues: CASSFQGIDNEQFF. Here the CDR3 DNA reads TGTGCCAGCAGTTTCCAGGGTATAGACAATGAGCAGTTCTTC.

This clonotype was picked up one time. V is TRBV29-1 and J is TRBJ1-2, with TRBD1 as a possible D gene (6 bases). V was trimmed by 2 bases and J by 4 bases, leaving 8 bases between them. This CDR3 contains 12 residues. Looked up from germline, CDR1 is SQVTM and CDR2 is ANQGSEA. The CDR3 DNA is TGCAGCGTTGAATGGGACACCTATGGCTACACCTTC. This encodes CSVEWDTYGYTF.

This clonotype has a single count. The gene calls are TRBV12-3 or TRBV12-4 and TRBJ1-4, with no clear D. The CDR3 has 12 residues. Trimming removed 5 bases from V and 4 bases from J, with 5 bases in between. CDR3 sequence reads: CASSQINEKLFF. CDR3 DNA sequence: TGTGCCAGCAGTCAAATTAATGAAAAACTGTTTTTT.

This clonotype was seen only a few times. This chain joins TRBV14 and TRBJ2-2; 9 nucleotides align to TRBD2. Germline-derived CDR1 and CDR2 are SGHDN and FVKESK. The CDR3 length is 17 residues. The V segment lost 6 bases and the J segment 2 bases; nucleotides outside the gene matches: 10. In DNA, the CDR3 is TGTGCCAGCAGACCTTCCACGGGACTAGCCAACACCGGGGAGCTGTTTTTT. Amino acid sequence: CASRPSTGLANTGELFF.

This clonotype has just a few counts. The gene calls are TRBV5-8 and TRBJ2-7; D is undetermined. V lost 6 bases, J lost 0 bases, and 13 bases lay in between. The germline V gene has CDR1 SGHTS and CDR2 YDEGEE. There are 14 residues in the CDR3. CDR3 in amino acids: CASIPYDNSYEQYF. In DNA form, the CDR3 reads TGTGCCAGCATCCCTTACGACAACTCCTACGAGCAGTACTTC.

The table lists this clonotype with a few counts. This rearrangement joins TRBV5-1 to TRBJ2-7; no clear D. Germline CDR1 is SGHRS and CDR2 is YFSETQ. CDR3 size: 13 residues. V lost 6 bases to trimming and J lost 5 bases, with 15 bases between them. CDR3 coding DNA: TGCGCCAGCACCAATCTGATCGGGCACGAGCAGTACTTC. It encodes CASTNLIGHEQYF.

This rearrangement joins TRBV5-4 to TRBJ2-2; D may correspond to TRBD1 or TRBD2 (5 bases each). CDR3 length equals 15 residues. V was trimmed by 6 bases and J by 0 bases, leaving 12 bases between them. The germline gives CDR1 SGHNT, CDR2 YYREEE (reference sequence). CDR3 nucleotides: TGTGCCAGCACTAGGGACGGCTCGAACACCGGGGAGCTGTTTTTT. This sequence encodes CASTRDGSNTGELFF.

This clonotype was counted many times. The chain joins TRBV13 to TRBJ2-7, with 10 bases that match TRBD2. V was pared by 5 bases and J by 4 bases, with 5 bases of the junction left unmatched. Germline assignment: CDR1 PRHDT and CDR2 FYEKMQ (reference sequence). The CDR3 runs to 14 residues. DNA of the CDR3: TGTGCCAGCAGCCTCGGGACTAGCGAGTACGAGCAGTACTTC. Its translation: CASSLGTSEYEQYF.

The chain links TRBV6-1 to TRBJ2-2; D gene uncertain. Germline V gene lookup returns CDR1 MNHNS and CDR2 SASEGT. The CDR3 totals 13 residues. With 5 bases removed from V and 6 bases from J, the gap between germline ends came to 10 bases. CDR3 DNA sequence: TGTGCCAGCAGTCCCTCGCCGGCCGGGGAGCTGTTTTTT. Amino acids: CASSPSPAGELFF.

This clonotype was seen repeatedly, ten times or more. V usage is TRBV7-8 and J usage is TRBJ2-7; D gene unclear. In germline, CDR1 is SGHVS, CDR2 FQNEAQ. V was cut by 2 bases and J by 7 bases, with 15 bases left in between. The length of the CDR3 is 14 residues. This CDR3 reads CASSLYGREHEQYF. Here the CDR3 DNA reads TGTGCCAGCAGCTTATACGGCAGAGAGCATGAGCAGTACTTC.